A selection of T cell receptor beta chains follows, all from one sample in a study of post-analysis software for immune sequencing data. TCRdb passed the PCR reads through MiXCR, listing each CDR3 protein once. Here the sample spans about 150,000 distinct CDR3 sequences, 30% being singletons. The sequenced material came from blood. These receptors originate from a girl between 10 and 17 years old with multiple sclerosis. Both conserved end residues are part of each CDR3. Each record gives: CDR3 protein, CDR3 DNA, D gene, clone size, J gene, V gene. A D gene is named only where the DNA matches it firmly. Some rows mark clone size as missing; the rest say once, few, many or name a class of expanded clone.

CDR3 protein: CASSRGTGRETQYF
CDR3 DNA: TGTGCCAGCAGTCGGGGGACAGGGCGAGAGACCCAGTACTTC
D gene: TRBD1
clone size: many
J gene: TRBJ2-5
V gene: TRBV6-5

CDR3 protein: CASSMSWHGNQPQHF
CDR3 DNA: TGTGCCAGTAGTATGTCGTGGCATGGCAATCAGCCCCAGCATTTT
D gene: NA
clone size: NA
J gene: TRBJ1-5
V gene: TRBV30

CDR3 protein: CSAPTSGIGSEQYF
CDR3 DNA: TGCAGTGCTCCGACTAGCGGGATAGGAAGTGAGCAGTACTTC
D gene: TRBD2
clone size: NA
J gene: TRBJ2-5
V gene: TRBV20-1

CDR3 protein: CSASSGTSTDTQYF
CDR3 DNA: TGCAGTGCTAGTAGCGGGACAAGCACAGATACGCAGTATTTT
D gene: TRBD2
clone size: many
J gene: TRBJ2-3
V gene: TRBV20-1

CDR3 protein: CSVSGGKGVAFEAFF
CDR3 DNA: TGCAGCGTCTCCGGGGGTAAGGGGGTCGCGTTTGAAGCTTTCTTT
D gene: NA
clone size: few
J gene: TRBJ1-1
V gene: TRBV29-1

CDR3 protein: CASSLTSGETDTQYF
CDR3 DNA: TGTGCCAGCAGCCTTACTAGCGGGGAGACAGATACGCAGTATTTT
D gene: TRBD2
clone size: NA
J gene: TRBJ2-3
V gene: TRBV12-3/TRBV12-4

CDR3 protein: CAISERAGRAGDTQYF
CDR3 DNA: TGTGCCATCAGTGAGAGGGCCGGGAGGGCCGGGGATACGCAGTATTTT
D gene: TRBD2
clone size: NA
J gene: TRBJ2-3
V gene: TRBV10-3

CDR3 protein: CSARGGGVNTEAFF
CDR3 DNA: TGCAGTGCTAGAGGAGGAGGGGTTAACACTGAAGCTTTCTTT
D gene: NA
clone size: few
J gene: TRBJ1-1
V gene: TRBV20-1

CDR3 protein: CAILRTLNSKGYTF
CDR3 DNA: TGTGCCATCCTTCGGACATTGAATTCGAAGGGCTACACCTTC
D gene: NA
clone size: many
J gene: TRBJ1-2
V gene: TRBV10-3

CDR3 protein: CASAIEAGEQFF
CDR3 DNA: TGTGCCAGCGCCATCGAAGCGGGTGAGCAGTTCTTC
D gene: NA
clone size: many
J gene: TRBJ2-1
V gene: TRBV11-1

CDR3 protein: CASTPEDRASFYGYTF
CDR3 DNA: TGTGCCAGTACCCCTGAGGACAGGGCTTCTTTCTATGGCTACACCTTC
D gene: TRBD1
clone size: NA
J gene: TRBJ1-2
V gene: TRBV19

CDR3 protein: CASSSFGRIGEQFF
CDR3 DNA: TGTGCCAGCAGTTCGTTCGGGAGGATCGGTGAGCAGTTCTTC
D gene: TRBD2
clone size: many
J gene: TRBJ2-1
V gene: TRBV11-2

CDR3 protein: CASTQHQNTEAFF
CDR3 DNA: TGTGCCAGTACGCAGCATCAGAACACTGAAGCTTTCTTT
D gene: NA
clone size: NA
J gene: TRBJ1-1
V gene: TRBV19

CDR3 protein: CASSPDGQVNQPQHF
CDR3 DNA: TGCGCCAGCAGCCCGGACGGACAGGTCAATCAGCCCCAGCATTTT
D gene: TRBD1
clone size: NA
J gene: TRBJ1-5
V gene: TRBV5-1

CDR3 protein: CASSQGQGREAQYF
CDR3 DNA: TGCGCCAGCAGCCAAGGGCAGGGGAGGGAGGCCCAGTACTTC
D gene: NA
clone size: NA
J gene: TRBJ2-5
V gene: TRBV4-1

CDR3 protein: CASSPTGIQETQYF
CDR3 DNA: TGTGCCAGCAGTCCTACAGGAATCCAAGAGACCCAGTACTTC
D gene: NA
clone size: many
J gene: TRBJ2-5
V gene: TRBV12-3/TRBV12-4

CDR3 protein: CSAPPRQGNPYEQYF
CDR3 DNA: TGCAGTGCCCCCCCCCGACAGGGTAACCCCTACGAGCAGTACTTC
D gene: TRBD1
clone size: NA
J gene: TRBJ2-7
V gene: TRBV20-1

CDR3 protein: CASSQTGTNGETQYF
CDR3 DNA: TGTGCCAGCAGTCAGACCGGGACCAACGGAGAGACCCAGTACTTC
D gene: NA
clone size: NA
J gene: TRBJ2-5
V gene: TRBV28

CDR3 protein: CASSVGRTEATNEKLFF
CDR3 DNA: TGTGCCAGCAGCGTAGGACGTACGGAGGCAACTAATGAAAAACTGTTTTTT
D gene: NA
clone size: NA
J gene: TRBJ1-4
V gene: TRBV9

CDR3 protein: CASSLGQGAETQYF
CDR3 DNA: TGTGCCAGCAGTTTGGGACAGGGTGCAGAGACCCAGTACTTC
D gene: TRBD1
clone size: many
J gene: TRBJ2-5
V gene: TRBV12-3/TRBV12-4

CDR3 protein: CATSRGPASGTLGQFF
CDR3 DNA: TGTGCCACCAGCAGAGGACCGGCTAGCGGGACCCTTGGGCAGTTCTTC
D gene: TRBD2
clone size: many
J gene: TRBJ2-1
V gene: TRBV15